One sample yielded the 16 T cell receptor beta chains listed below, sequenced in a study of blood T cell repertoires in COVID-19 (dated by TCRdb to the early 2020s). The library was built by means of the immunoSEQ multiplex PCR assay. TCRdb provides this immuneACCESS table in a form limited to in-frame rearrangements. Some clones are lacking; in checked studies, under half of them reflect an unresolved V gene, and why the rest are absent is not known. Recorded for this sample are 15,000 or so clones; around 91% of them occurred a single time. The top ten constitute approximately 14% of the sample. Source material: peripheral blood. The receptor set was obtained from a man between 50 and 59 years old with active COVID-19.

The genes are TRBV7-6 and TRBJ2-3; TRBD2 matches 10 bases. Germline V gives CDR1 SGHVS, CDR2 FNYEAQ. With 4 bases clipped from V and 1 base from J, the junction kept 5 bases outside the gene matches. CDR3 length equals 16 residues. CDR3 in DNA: TGTGCCAGCAGCTCCGGACTAGCGGCTGGCACAGATACGCAGTATTTT. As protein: CASSSGLAAGTDTQYF.

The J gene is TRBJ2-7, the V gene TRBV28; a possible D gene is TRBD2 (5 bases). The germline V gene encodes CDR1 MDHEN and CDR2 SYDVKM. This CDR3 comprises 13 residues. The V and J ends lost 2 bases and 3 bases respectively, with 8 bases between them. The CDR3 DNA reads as TGTGCCAGCAGTTTAGGTGAGGGCTACGAGCAGTACTTC. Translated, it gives CASSLGEGYEQYF. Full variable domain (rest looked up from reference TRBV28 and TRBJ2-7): DVKVTQSSRYLVKRTGEKVFLECVQDMDHENMFWYRQDPGLGLRLIYFSYDVKMKEKGDIPEGYSVSREKKERFSLILESASTNQTSMYLCASSLGEGYEQYFGPGTRLTVT.

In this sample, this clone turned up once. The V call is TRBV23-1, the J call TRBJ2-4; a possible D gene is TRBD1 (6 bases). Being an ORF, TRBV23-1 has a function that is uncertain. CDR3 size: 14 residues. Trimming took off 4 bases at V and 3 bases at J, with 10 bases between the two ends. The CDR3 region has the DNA TGCGCCAGCAGTCGCACAGGGATCAAAAACATTCAGTACTTC. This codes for CASSRTGIKNIQYF.

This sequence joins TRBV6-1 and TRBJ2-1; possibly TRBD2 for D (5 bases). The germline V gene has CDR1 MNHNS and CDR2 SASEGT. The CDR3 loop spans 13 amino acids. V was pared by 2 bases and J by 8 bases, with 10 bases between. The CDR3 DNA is TGTGCCAGCAGTGAAAGAGGGATAGATGAGCAGTTCTTC. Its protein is CASSERGIDEQFF.

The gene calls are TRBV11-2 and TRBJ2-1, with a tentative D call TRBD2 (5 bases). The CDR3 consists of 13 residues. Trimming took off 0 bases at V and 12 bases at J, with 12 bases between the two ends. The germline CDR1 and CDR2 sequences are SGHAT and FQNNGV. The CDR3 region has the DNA TGTGCCAGCAGCTTAGATTCGAGGGCTGGGCAGTTCTTC. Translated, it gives CASSLDSRAGQFF.

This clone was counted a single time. The CDR3 reads CASSYSMTGNYEQYF. The CDR3 coding sequence is TGTGCCAGCAGTTACTCGATGACAGGGAACTACGAGCAGTACTTC. The chain joins TRBV6-2 or TRBV6-3 to TRBJ2-7; 7 bases fit TRBD1. The J segment lost 3 bases and the V segment lost 0 bases, leaving 5 bases of the junction unmatched. Per the germline V gene, CDR1 is MNHEY and CDR2 is SVGEGT. The CDR3 length is 15 residues.

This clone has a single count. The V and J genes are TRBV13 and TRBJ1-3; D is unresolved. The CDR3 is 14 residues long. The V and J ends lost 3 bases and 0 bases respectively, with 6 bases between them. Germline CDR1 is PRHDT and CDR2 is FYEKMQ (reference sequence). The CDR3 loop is CASSFYGSGNTIYF. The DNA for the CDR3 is TGTGCCAGCAGCTTTTACGGCTCTGGAAACACCATATATTTT. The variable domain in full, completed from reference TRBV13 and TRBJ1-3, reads AAGVIQSPRHLIKEKRETATLKCYPIPRHDTVYWYQQGPGQDPQFLISFYEKMQSDKGSIPDRFSAQQFSDYHSELNMSSLELGDSALYFCASSFYGSGNTIYFGEGSWLTVV.

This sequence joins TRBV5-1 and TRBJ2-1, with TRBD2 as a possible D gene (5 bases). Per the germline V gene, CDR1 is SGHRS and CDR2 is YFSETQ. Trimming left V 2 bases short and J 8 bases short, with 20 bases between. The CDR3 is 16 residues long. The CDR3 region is CASSFLTRRTGDEQFF. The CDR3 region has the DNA TGCGCCAGCAGCTTCCTTACTAGGAGGACTGGGGATGAGCAGTTCTTC. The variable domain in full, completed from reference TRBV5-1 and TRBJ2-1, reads KAGVTQTPRYLIKTRGQQVTLSCSPISGHRSVSWYQQTPGQGLQFLFEYFSETQRNKGNFPGRFSGRQFSNSRSEMNVSTLELGDSALYLCASSFLTRRTGDEQFFGPGTRLTVL.

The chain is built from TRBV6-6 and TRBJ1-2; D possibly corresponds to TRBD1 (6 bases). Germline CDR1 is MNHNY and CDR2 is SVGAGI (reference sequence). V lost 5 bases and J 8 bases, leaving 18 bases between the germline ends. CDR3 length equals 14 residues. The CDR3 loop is CASSVTGTLTGYTF. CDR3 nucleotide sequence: TGTGCCAGCAGTGTTACCGGGACACTCACCGGCTACACCTTC.

CDR3 loop: CASSSETGLNTEAFF. The CDR3 region has the DNA TGTGCCAGCAGCTCTGAGACAGGTTTGAACACTGAAGCTTTCTTT. The chain couples TRBV5-4 to TRBJ1-1, with D possibly matching TRBD1 (6 bases). This CDR3 spans 15 amino acids. Trimming left V 3 bases short and J 0 bases short, with 12 bases between. From germline, CDR1 is SGHNT and CDR2 YYREEE (reference sequence).

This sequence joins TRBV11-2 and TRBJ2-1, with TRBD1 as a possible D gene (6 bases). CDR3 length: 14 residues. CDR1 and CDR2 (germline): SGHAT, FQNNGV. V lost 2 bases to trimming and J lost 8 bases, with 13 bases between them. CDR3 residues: CASSLLQGRHEQFF. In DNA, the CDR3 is TGTGCCAGCAGCTTACTCCAGGGGCGCCATGAGCAGTTCTTC. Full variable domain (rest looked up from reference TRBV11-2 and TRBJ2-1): EAGVAQSPRYKIIEKRQSVAFWCNPISGHATLYWYQQILGQGPKLLIQFQNNGVVDDSQLPKDRFSAERLKGVDSTLKIQPAKLEDSAVYLCASSLLQGRHEQFFGPGTRLTVL.

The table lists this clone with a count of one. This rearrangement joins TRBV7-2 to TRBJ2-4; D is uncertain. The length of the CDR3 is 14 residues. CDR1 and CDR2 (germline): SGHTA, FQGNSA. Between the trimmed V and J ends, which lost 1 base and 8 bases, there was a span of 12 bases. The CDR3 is CASSLVSPRDIQYF. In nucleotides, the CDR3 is TGTGCCAGCAGCTTAGTGTCCCCCCGGGACATTCAGTACTTC.

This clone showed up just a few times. CDR3 coding DNA: TGTGCCGGAGGCGGGATTCAGGGTTCATATGGCTACACCTTC. Translating gives CAGGGIQGSYGYTF. The chain carries TRBV6-6 and TRBJ1-2; TRBD1 might be the D (5 bases). The CDR3 contains 14 residues. Trimming left V 11 bases short and J 5 bases short, with 21 bases between. Germline loops: CDR1 MNHNY, CDR2 SVGAGI (reference sequence).

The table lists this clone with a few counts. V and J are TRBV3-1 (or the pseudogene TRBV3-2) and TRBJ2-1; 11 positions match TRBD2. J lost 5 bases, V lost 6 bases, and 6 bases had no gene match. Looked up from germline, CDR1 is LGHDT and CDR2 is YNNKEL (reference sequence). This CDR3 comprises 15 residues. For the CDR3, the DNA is TGTGCCAGCAGTCGGGGACTAGCGGCGGACAATGAGCAGTTCTTC. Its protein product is CASSRGLAADNEQFF.

The CDR3, as DNA: TGTGCCAGCAGCTTAATGTTCTCGCTGAACAGTAAAACTGAAGCTTTCTTT. Residues: CASSLMFSLNSKTEAFF. The rearrangement uses TRBV7-2 and TRBJ1-1; unclear D gene. This CDR3 comprises 17 residues. The germline gives CDR1 SGHTA, CDR2 FQGNSA. V lost 2 bases, J lost 5 bases, and 21 bases lay in between.

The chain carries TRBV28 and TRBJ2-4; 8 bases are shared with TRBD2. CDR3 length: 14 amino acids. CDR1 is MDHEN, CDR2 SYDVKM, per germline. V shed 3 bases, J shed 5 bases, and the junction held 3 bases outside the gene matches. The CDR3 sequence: CASSFGGAQNIQYF. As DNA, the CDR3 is TGTGCCAGCAGTTTCGGGGGGGCCCAAAACATTCAGTACTTC.